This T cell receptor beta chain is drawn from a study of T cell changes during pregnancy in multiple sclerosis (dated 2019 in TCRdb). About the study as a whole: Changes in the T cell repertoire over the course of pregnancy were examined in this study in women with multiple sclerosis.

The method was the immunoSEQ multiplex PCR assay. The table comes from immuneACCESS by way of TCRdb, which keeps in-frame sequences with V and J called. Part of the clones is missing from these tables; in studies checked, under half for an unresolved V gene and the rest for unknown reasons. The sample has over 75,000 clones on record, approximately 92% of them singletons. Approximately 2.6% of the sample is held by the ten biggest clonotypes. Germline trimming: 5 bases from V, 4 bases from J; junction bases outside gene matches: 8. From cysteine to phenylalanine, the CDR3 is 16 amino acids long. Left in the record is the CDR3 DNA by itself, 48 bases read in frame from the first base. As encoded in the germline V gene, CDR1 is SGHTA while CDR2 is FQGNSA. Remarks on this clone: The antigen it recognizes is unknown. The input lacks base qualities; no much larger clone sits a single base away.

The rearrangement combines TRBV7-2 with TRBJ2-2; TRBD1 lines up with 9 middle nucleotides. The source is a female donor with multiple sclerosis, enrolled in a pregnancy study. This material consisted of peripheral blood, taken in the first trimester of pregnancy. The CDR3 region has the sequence CASSKTRQGGTGELFF. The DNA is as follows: TGTGCCAGCAGCAAAACTAGACAGGGGGGCACCGGGGAGCTGTTTTTT.